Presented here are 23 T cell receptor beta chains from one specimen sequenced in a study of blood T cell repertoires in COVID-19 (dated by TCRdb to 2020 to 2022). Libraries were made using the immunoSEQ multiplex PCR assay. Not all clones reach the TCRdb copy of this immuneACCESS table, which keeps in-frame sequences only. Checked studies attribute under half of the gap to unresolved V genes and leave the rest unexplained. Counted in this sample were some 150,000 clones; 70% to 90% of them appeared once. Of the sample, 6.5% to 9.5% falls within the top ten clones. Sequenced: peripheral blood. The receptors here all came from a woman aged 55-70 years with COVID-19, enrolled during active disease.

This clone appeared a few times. The CDR3 nucleotides are TGTGCCAGCAGTTACTCGTGGGGAGCTGAAGCTTTCTTT. This encodes CASSYSWGAEAFF. The chain links TRBV6-5 to TRBJ1-1; D is undetermined. Germline CDR1 MNHEY, CDR2 SVGAGI. There are 13 residues in the CDR3. The V and J ends lost 0 bases and 6 bases respectively, with 8 bases between them.

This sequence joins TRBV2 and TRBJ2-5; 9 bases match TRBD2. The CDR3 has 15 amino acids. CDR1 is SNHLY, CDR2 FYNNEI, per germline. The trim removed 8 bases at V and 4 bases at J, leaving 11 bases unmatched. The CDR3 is CASFSLAGLGETQYF. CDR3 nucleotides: TGTGCCAGCTTCTCTCTAGCGGGGTTAGGAGAGACCCAGTACTTC.

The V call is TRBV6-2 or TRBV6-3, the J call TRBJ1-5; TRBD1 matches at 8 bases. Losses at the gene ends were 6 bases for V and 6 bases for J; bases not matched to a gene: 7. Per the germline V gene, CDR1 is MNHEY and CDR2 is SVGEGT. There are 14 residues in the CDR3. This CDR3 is CASSLGQGFQPQHF. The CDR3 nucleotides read TGTGCCAGCAGCCTCGGACAGGGTTTTCAGCCCCAGCATTTT.

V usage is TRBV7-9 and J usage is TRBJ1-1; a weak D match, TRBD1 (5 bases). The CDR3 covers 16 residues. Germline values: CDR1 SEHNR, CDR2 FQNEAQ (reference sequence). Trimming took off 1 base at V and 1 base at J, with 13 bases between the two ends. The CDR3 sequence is CASSLGGGPGNTEAFF. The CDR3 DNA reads TGTGCCAGCAGCTTAGGGGGCGGTCCGGGGAACACTGAAGCTTTCTTT.

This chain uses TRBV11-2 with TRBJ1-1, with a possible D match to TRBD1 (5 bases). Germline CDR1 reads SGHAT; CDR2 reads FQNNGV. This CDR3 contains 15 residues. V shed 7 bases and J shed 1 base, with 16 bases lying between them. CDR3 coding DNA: TGTGCCAGCAACTCTCAGGGTCTTGCGAACACTGAAGCTTTCTTT. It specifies CASNSQGLANTEAFF.

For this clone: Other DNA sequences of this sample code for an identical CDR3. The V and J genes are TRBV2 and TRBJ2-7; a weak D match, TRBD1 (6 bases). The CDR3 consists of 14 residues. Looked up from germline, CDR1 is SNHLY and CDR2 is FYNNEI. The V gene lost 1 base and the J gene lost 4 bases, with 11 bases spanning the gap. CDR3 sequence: CASSEGARGYEQYF. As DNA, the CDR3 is TGTGCCAGCAGTGAAGGAGCTAGGGGGTACGAGCAGTACTTC. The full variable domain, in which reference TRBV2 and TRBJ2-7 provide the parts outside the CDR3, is EPEVTQTPSHQVTQMGQEVILRCVPISNHLYFYWYRQILGQKVEFLVSFYNNEISEKSEIFDDQFSVERPDGSNFTLKIRSTKLEDSAMYFCASSEGARGYEQYFGPGTRLTVT.

The CDR3 region is CASSFIPGRYGYTF. CDR3 sequence (DNA): TGTGCCAGCAGTTTTATCCCAGGAAGATATGGCTACACCTTC. This chain connects TRBV28 to TRBJ1-2; the D is unclear. This CDR3 region has 14 residues. CDR1 and CDR2 (germline): MDHEN, SYDVKM. V was pared by 3 bases and J by 5 bases, with 13 bases between.

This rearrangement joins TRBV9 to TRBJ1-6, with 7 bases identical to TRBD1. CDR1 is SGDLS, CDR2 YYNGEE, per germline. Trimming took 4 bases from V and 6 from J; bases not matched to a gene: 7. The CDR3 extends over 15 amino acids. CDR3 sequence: CASSPRQGRNSPLHF. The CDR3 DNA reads TGTGCCAGCAGCCCCAGACAGGGTCGTAATTCACCCCTCCACTTT.

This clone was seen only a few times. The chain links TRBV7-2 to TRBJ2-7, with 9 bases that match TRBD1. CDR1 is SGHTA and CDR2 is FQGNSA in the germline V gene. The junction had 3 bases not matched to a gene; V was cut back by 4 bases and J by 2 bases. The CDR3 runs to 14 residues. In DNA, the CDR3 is TGTGCCAGCAGCTCCCGACAGGGGGCCTACGAGCAGTACTTC. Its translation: CASSSRQGAYEQYF.

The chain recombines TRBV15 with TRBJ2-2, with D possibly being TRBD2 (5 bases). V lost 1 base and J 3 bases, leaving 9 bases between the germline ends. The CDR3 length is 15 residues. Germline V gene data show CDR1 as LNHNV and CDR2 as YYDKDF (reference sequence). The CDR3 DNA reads TGTGCCACCAGCAGAGGGGAGCTGTACACCGGGGAGCTGTTTTTT. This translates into CATSRGELYTGELFF.

CDR3 residues: CASCTPGDGTEAFF. CDR3 bases: TGTGCCAGCTGCACCCCGGGAGATGGAACTGAAGCTTTCTTT. The V call is TRBV7-2, the J call TRBJ1-1; D is undetermined. The V end lost 8 bases, the J end lost 5 bases, and 18 bases lay between the germline ends. This CDR3 region has 14 residues. CDR1 and CDR2 from the germline V gene are SGHTA and FQGNSA.

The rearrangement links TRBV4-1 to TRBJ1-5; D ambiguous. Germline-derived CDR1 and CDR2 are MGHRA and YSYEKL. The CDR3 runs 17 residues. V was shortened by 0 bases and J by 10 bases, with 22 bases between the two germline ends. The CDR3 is CASSQETGRGYFSPQHF. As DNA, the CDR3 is TGCGCCAGCAGCCAAGAGACCGGTCGCGGTTACTTCAGCCCCCAGCATTTT.

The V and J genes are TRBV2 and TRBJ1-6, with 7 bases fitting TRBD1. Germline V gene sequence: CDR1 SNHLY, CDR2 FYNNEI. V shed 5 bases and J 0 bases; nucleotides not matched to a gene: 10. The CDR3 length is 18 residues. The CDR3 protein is CASSPRTGISSYNSPLHF. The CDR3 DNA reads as TGTGCCAGCAGTCCTCGGACAGGAATAAGCTCCTATAATTCACCCCTCCACTTT.

CDR3 sequence: CASSFGGGLRETQYF. The CDR3 DNA sequence: TGCGCCAGCAGCTTTGGCGGGGGGCTCCGAGAGACCCAGTACTTC. The V and J genes are TRBV5-1 and TRBJ2-5; 8 positions agree with TRBD2. Trimming at V came to 2 bases and at J to 4 bases, leaving 7 bases not matched to a gene. Germline V gene sequence: CDR1 SGHRS, CDR2 YFSETQ. The CDR3 loop spans 15 amino acids.

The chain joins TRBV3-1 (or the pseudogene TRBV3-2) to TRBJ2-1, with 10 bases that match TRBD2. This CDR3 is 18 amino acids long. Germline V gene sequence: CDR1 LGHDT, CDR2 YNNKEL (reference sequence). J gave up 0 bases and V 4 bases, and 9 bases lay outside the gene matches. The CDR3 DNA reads TGTGCCAGCAGCCCCACCGGGACTAGCGCCTTCTCCTACAATGAGCAGTTCTTC. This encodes CASSPTGTSAFSYNEQFF.

In DNA form, the CDR3 reads TGCGCCAGCAGTCTAGAAGAACAGGGGTGGGTCACTGAAGCTTTCTTT. Translation gives CASSLEEQGWVTEAFF. The V and J genes are TRBV10-2 and TRBJ1-1; 7 bases agree with TRBD1. Germline CDR1 WSHSY, CDR2 SAAADI. The CDR3 loop spans 16 amino acids. Trimming at V came to 5 bases and at J to 4 bases, leaving 13 bases not matched to a gene.

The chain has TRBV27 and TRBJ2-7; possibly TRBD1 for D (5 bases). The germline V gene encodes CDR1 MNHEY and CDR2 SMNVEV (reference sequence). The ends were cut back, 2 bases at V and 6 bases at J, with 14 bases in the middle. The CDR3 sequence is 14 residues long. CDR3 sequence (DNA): TGTGCCAGCAGTTTAATAGGAGTGGGGCGCGAGCAGTACTTC. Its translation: CASSLIGVGREQYF.

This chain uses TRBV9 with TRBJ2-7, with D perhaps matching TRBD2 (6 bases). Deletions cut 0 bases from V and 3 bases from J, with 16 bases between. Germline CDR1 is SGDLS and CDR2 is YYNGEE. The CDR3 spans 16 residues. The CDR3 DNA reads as TGTGCCAGCAGCGTAGGAAGGGGACTCGCGGACTACGAGCAGTACTTC. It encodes CASSVGRGLADYEQYF. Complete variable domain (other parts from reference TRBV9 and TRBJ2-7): DSGVTQTPKHLITATGQRVTLRCSPRSGDLSVYWYQQSLDQGLQFLIQYYNGEERAKGNILERFSAQQFPDLHSELNLSSLELGDSALYFCASSVGRGLADYEQYFGPGTRLTVT.

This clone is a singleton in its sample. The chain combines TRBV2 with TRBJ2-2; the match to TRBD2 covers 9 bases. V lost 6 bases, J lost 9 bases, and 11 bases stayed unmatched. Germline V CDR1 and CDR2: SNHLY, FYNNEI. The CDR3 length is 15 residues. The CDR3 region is CASRGLAGRLRELFF. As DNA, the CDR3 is TGTGCCAGCAGGGGACTAGCCGGTCGCCTCCGGGAGCTGTTTTTT.

The CDR3: CASSLQAGNTQETQYF. CDR3 DNA sequence: TGTGCCAGTAGTCTCCAAGCGGGGAATACCCAAGAGACCCAGTACTTC. The chain combines TRBV19 with TRBJ2-5; 7 positions agree with TRBD2. V shed 5 bases, J shed 1 base, and the junction held 10 bases outside the gene matches. This CDR3 comprises 16 residues. Germline V gene sequence: CDR1 LNHDA, CDR2 SQIVND (reference sequence).

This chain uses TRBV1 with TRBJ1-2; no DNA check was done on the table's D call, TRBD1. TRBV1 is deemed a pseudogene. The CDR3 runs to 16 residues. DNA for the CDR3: TGCACCAGCAGCCCCTCCCGGACAGTCACTAACTATGGCTACACCTTC. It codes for CTSSPSRTVTNYGYTF.

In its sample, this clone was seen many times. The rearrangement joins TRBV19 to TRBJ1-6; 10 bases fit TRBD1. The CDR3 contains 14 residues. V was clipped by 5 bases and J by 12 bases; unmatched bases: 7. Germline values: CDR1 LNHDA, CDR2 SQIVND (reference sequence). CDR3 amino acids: CASSGRDRGGPLHF. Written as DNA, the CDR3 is TGTGCCAGTAGTGGCCGGGACAGGGGAGGACCCCTCCACTTT.

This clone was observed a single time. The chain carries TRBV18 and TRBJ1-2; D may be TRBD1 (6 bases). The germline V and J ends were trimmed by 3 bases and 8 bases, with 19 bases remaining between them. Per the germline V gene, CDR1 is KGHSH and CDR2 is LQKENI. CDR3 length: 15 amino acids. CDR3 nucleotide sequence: TGTGCCAGCTCACCCGGGGACACCGGAGAGGCGGGCTACACCTTC. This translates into CASSPGDTGEAGYTF.